Below, 25 T cell receptor beta chains from the same sample are listed, as sequenced in a study of CD8+ T cells in alopecia areata. The treatment: oral pan-JAK inhibitor, 5-10 mg twice daily. Extracted RNA was reverse transcribed into cDNA, the sequencing template. Libraries were prepared by immunoSEQ multiplex PCR; TCRdb keeps only in-frame clonotypes and omits some of them. Of 170,000 or so clones listed, around 60% are singletons. Sequencing was performed on CD8+ T cells sorted from blood, taken at week 24, from a patient treated with tofacitinib. The receptors were sampled from a human donor with alopecia areata.

This clone was found a few times. The chain combines TRBV29-1 with TRBJ1-2, with D possibly TRBD1 on 6 matching bases. The germline CDR1 and CDR2 sequences are SQVTM and ANQGSEA. The CDR3 spans 13 residues. V was clipped by 5 bases and J by 2 bases, with 12 bases between them. The CDR3 DNA reads as TGCAGCGTTCCGGGACAAATAAACTATGGCTACACCTTC. Translation: CSVPGQINYGYTF. Combining the CDR3 with reference TRBV29-1 and TRBJ1-2 gives the whole variable domain SAVISQKPSRDICQRGTSLTIQCQVDSQVTMMFWYRQQPGQSLTLIATANQGSEATYESGFVIDKFPISRPNLTFSTLTVSNMSPEDSSIYLCSVPGQINYGYTFGSGTRLTVV.

The chain carries TRBV30 and TRBJ2-3; possibly TRBD2 for D (6 bases). The CDR3 covers 15 residues. Trimming pared 0 bases from V and 0 bases from J, leaving 10 bases between. CDR1 is GTSNPN, CDR2 SVGIG, per germline (reference sequence). CDR3 in DNA: TGTGCCTGGAGTGTTGGGCTAGCGAGCACAGATACGCAGTATTTT. Its translation: CAWSVGLASTDTQYF.

V usage is TRBV9 and J usage is TRBJ1-4, with 7 bases fitting TRBD1. Unmatched junction bases numbered 19, after V lost 4 bases and J lost 7 bases. From germline, CDR1 is SGDLS and CDR2 YYNGEE. The CDR3 loop spans 18 amino acids. In DNA form, the CDR3 reads TGTGCCAGCAGCCAGACTTATCTCAGACAGGGAGTATCTGAAAAACTGTTTTTT. The encoded protein is CASSQTYLRQGVSEKLFF.

Turning to this clone: The likely explanation is a read error, given a far larger clone one base away. Other DNA variants within this sample encode the same CDR3. The chain is built from TRBV5-6 and TRBJ1-5; unclear D gene. V was trimmed by 0 bases and J by 0 bases, leaving 1 base between them. This CDR3 is 13 amino acids long. Germline CDR1 SGHDT, CDR2 YYEEEE. CDR3 nucleotide sequence: TGTGCCAGCAGCTTGGGTAGCAATCAGCCCCAGCATTTT. Its protein is CASSLGSNQPQHF. Based on the CDR3 plus reference TRBV5-6 and TRBJ1-5, the full variable domain is DAGVTQSPTHLIKTRGQQVTLRCSPKSGHDTVSWYQQALGQGPQFIFQYYEEEERQRGNFPDRFSGHQFPNYSSELNVNALLLGDSALYLCASSLGSNQPQHFGDGTRLSIL.

The CDR3 bases are TGTGCCGGAGAGGAACTTCGAAAACTGTTTTTT. Translating it yields CAGEELRKLFF. This chain connects TRBV30 to TRBJ1-4; D is ambiguous. Germline CDR1 and CDR2: GTSNPN and SVGIG (reference sequence). This CDR3 has 11 amino acids. Between the trimmed V and J ends, which lost 8 bases and 10 bases, there was a span of 14 bases.

This chain uses TRBV4-1 with TRBJ2-2, with D possibly being TRBD2 (6 bases). This CDR3 comprises 14 residues. Per germline, CDR1 MGHRA and CDR2 YSYEKL. The germline V and J ends were trimmed by 3 bases and 6 bases, with 11 bases remaining between them. The CDR3, as DNA: TGCGCCAGCAGCCAGTGGGGGGACTCCGGGGAGCTGTTTTTT. This translates into CASSQWGDSGELFF.

The genes are TRBV4-1 and TRBJ2-1, with 8 bases lining up with TRBD2. CDR3 length: 15 residues. Germline-derived CDR1 and CDR2 are MGHRA and YSYEKL. With V trimmed by 2 bases and J by 6 bases, 6 bases remained unmatched. The CDR3 sequence is CASSQRRGATNEQFF. CDR3 nucleotides: TGCGCCAGCAGCCAACGGCGGGGGGCCACCAATGAGCAGTTCTTC.

J is TRBJ1-2 and V is TRBV29-1; a weak D match, TRBD1 (6 bases). The germline V and J ends were trimmed by 7 bases and 7 bases, with 28 bases remaining between them. The length of the CDR3 is 16 residues. Looked up from germline, CDR1 is SQVTM and CDR2 is ANQGSEA. The CDR3 is CSAAGTKTHMAGGYTF. The DNA of the CDR3 is TGCAGCGCCGCGGGGACAAAGACTCACATGGCCGGTGGCTACACCTTC. The variable domain in full, completed from reference TRBV29-1 and TRBJ1-2, reads SAVISQKPSRDICQRGTSLTIQCQVDSQVTMMFWYRQQPGQSLTLIATANQGSEATYESGFVIDKFPISRPNLTFSTLTVSNMSPEDSSIYLCSAAGTKTHMAGGYTFGSGTRLTVV.

The chain couples TRBV4-1 to TRBJ2-7; weak D call: TRBD1 (7 bases). Trimming removed 3 bases at V and 4 bases at J, with 19 bases between. Germline V CDR1 and CDR2: MGHRA, YSYEKL. CDR3 length equals 16 residues. The CDR3 loop is CASSQEQGGVKYEQYF. CDR3 coding DNA: TGCGCCAGCAGCCAGGAGCAGGGGGGCGTGAAATACGAGCAGTACTTC.

The chain uses TRBV5-4 and TRBJ1-1, with D possibly being TRBD1 (5 bases). The germline V gene has CDR1 SGHNT and CDR2 YYREEE (reference sequence). Trimming cost V 3 bases and J 3 bases, with 15 bases left between them. The CDR3 is made up of 15 amino acids. In DNA form, the CDR3 reads TGTGCCAGCAGCTCCTTATCACGGGGGGACACTGAAGCTTTCTTT. Protein product: CASSSLSRGDTEAFF. Full variable domain (remainder filled in from reference TRBV5-4 and TRBJ1-1): ETGVTQSPTHLIKTRGQQVTLRCSSQSGHNTVSWYQQALGQGPQFIFQYYREEENGRGNFPPRFSGLQFPNYSSELNVNALELDDSALYLCASSSLSRGDTEAFFGQGTRLTVV.

The V call is TRBV5-1, the J call TRBJ1-2; the D gene is possibly TRBD1 (5 bases). This CDR3 is 15 amino acids long. The V and J ends lost 4 bases and 3 bases respectively, with 16 bases between them. Germline V gene data show CDR1 as SGHRS and CDR2 as YFSETQ. The CDR3 spells CASSLGTSTYYGYTF. The CDR3 DNA reads TGCGCCAGCAGCCTAGGGACTTCTACCTACTATGGCTACACCTTC.

This clone was seen more than once but under ten times. Written as DNA, the CDR3 is TGCGCCAGCAGCTTCGGGTCCTACGAGCAGTACTTC. It encodes CASSFGSYEQYF. The V gene is TRBV5-1, the J gene TRBJ2-7; D gene unclear. The CDR3 is made up of 12 amino acids. Trimming took 2 bases from V and 1 from J, leaving 4 bases between them. The germline V gene encodes CDR1 SGHRS and CDR2 YFSETQ.

The sample holds a few counts of this clone. The DNA for the CDR3 is TGCGCCAGCAGCCCGAAAGAGAACCGCTTTGGCTCACCCCTCCACTTT. It codes for CASSPKENRFGSPLHF. The chain has TRBV4-1 and TRBJ1-6; D not resolved. The CDR3 contains 16 residues. Trimming left V 4 bases short and J 10 bases short, with 20 bases between. Germline V gene data show CDR1 as MGHRA and CDR2 as YSYEKL.

CDR3 nucleotide sequence: TGCGCCAGCAGCTTGGGGCAGGACGCTGAAGCTTTCTTT. Residues: CASSLGQDAEAFF. V is TRBV5-1 and J is TRBJ1-1; D not resolved. This CDR3 is 13 amino acids long. Trimming shortened V by 0 bases and J by 6 bases, and 9 bases separated the two germline ends. CDR1 is SGHRS and CDR2 is YFSETQ in the germline V gene.

Note on this clone: The junction does not match germline at one end; this may be a read error. The V call is TRBV4-1, the J call TRBJ2-1, with D maybe TRBD2 (6 bases). CDR1 is MGHRA and CDR2 is YSYEKL in the germline V gene. This CDR3 region has 14 residues. This chain's CDR3 is CASSQALAGNSQFF. Here the CDR3 DNA reads TGTGCCAGCAGCCAAGCACTAGCTGGAAACTCGCAGTTCTTC.

The rearrangement joins TRBV7-9 to TRBJ2-2; D gene ambiguous. This CDR3 spans 11 amino acids. CDR1 and CDR2 from the germline V gene are SEHNR and FQNEAQ (reference sequence). Trimming pared 7 bases from V and 6 bases from J, leaving 6 bases between. This CDR3 is CASTSAGELFF. DNA for the CDR3: TGTGCCAGCACGTCCGCCGGGGAGCTGTTTTTT. Variable domain in full (rest from reference TRBV7-9 and TRBJ2-2): DTGVSQNPRHKITKRGQNVTFRCDPISEHNRLYWYRQTLGQGPEFLTYFQNEAQLEKSRLLSDRFSAERPKGSFSTLEIQRTEQGDSAMYLCASTSAGELFFGEGSRLTVL.

The chain has TRBV15 and TRBJ1-2, with D perhaps TRBD1 (5 bases). Trimming pared 3 bases from V and 4 bases from J, leaving 12 bases between. This CDR3 contains 14 residues. Germline CDR1 LNHNV, CDR2 YYDKDF (reference sequence). The CDR3 sequence is CATSSRRGAYGYTF. The CDR3, as DNA: TGTGCCACCAGCAGCCGACGAGGGGCCTATGGCTACACCTTC.

This clone occurred a few times. The genes are TRBV11-2 and TRBJ2-7; 7 bases align to TRBD1. The ends lost 5 bases at V and 4 bases at J; junction bases unmatched: 5. This CDR3 has 13 amino acids. CDR1 and CDR2 from the germline V gene are SGHAT and FQNNGV. This CDR3 is CASSPGGFYEQYF. CDR3 sequence (DNA): TGTGCCAGCAGCCCAGGGGGTTTTTACGAGCAGTACTTC.

V is TRBV5-1 and J is TRBJ2-7; 8 nucleotides agree with TRBD2. The V segment lost 5 bases and the J segment 3 bases; nucleotides outside the gene matches: 4. Germline assignment: CDR1 SGHRS and CDR2 YFSETQ. This CDR3 has 13 residues. CDR3 sequence: CASRSTSGYEQYF. The DNA of the CDR3 is TGCGCCAGCAGATCTACTAGCGGCTACGAGCAGTACTTC.

This clone was recorded only once. This rearrangement joins TRBV29-1 to TRBJ2-7; D gene uncertain. The CDR3 has 14 residues. The germline CDR1 and CDR2 sequences are SQVTM and ANQGSEA. V was pared by 1 base and J by 2 bases, with 12 bases between. CDR3 loop: CSVEGSGSTYEQYF. The DNA for the CDR3 is TGCAGCGTTGAAGGTTCGGGCAGTACCTACGAGCAGTACTTC.

This clone has just a few counts. The rearrangement joins TRBV2 to TRBJ2-5; D gene unclear. CDR3 size: 16 residues. The ends were cut back, 2 bases at V and 5 bases at J, with 18 bases in the middle. Per the germline V gene, CDR1 is SNHLY and CDR2 is FYNNEI. The CDR3, as DNA: TGTGCCAGCAGTGAAAGGTCAGGACCGCCTTCGGAGACCCAGTACTTC. This encodes CASSERSGPPSETQYF.

This rearrangement joins TRBV30 to TRBJ2-7; the D gene is possibly TRBD2 (5 bases). V was trimmed by 3 bases and J by 2 bases, leaving 11 bases between them. Germline CDR1 and CDR2: GTSNPN and SVGIG (reference sequence). This CDR3 has 13 amino acids. CDR3 DNA: TGTGCCTGGAGGCCCGGGAACGCCTACGAGCAGTACTTC. It encodes CAWRPGNAYEQYF.

With regard to this clone: One junction end disagrees with the germline gene, perhaps due to a read error. The genes are TRBV9 and TRBJ2-7, with 11 positions matching TRBD1. This CDR3 has 14 residues. Germline V gives CDR1 SGDLS, CDR2 YYNGEE. CDR3 in amino acids: CAGSAGTGGYEQYF. CDR3 in DNA: TGTGCCGGCAGCGCCGGGACAGGGGGCTACGAGCAGTACTTC.

This clone was found a few times. This chain connects TRBV6-6 to TRBJ2-1; possible D gene TRBD1, 6 bases. The CDR3 is 16 amino acids. The V end was cut by 5 bases, the J end by 1 base, with 15 bases between. Germline V gene lookup returns CDR1 MNHNY and CDR2 SVGAGI (reference sequence). CDR3 DNA sequence: TGTGCCAGCAGTGACTTCGGGACACGATCCTACAATGAGCAGTTCTTC. Protein product: CASSDFGTRSYNEQFF.

This clone was counted a few times. V and J are TRBV5-1 and TRBJ1-5; maybe TRBD1 (6 bases). Germline-derived CDR1 and CDR2 are SGHRS and YFSETQ. The V and J ends lost 1 base and 4 bases respectively, with 12 bases between them. The CDR3 covers 15 residues. The CDR3 reads CASSLFPGDNQPQHF. Written as DNA, the CDR3 is TGCGCCAGCAGCTTGTTCCCAGGGGATAATCAGCCCCAGCATTTT.